Here is one TCR beta chain with its context. V lost 3 bases to trimming and J lost 6 bases; unmatched junction nucleotides: 9. Germline CDR1 reads LGHNA; CDR2 reads YNFKEQ. The CDR3 is made up of 16 amino acids. The study ran its PCR with 60 Vbeta and 13 Jbeta primers. TCRdb's table, derived via immunoSEQ multiplex PCR, lists solely in-frame clones and lacks some. The profile shows some 150,000 clones, around four fifths of them singletons. This sample was included in a study of cytomegalovirus exposure and HLA in healthy donors. The sequencing sample was made of PBMCs. This receptor was taken from a male donor in good health and CMV-seronegative. The V call is TRBV4-2, the J call TRBJ2-7; 12 nucleotides agree with TRBD1. DNA of the CDR3: TGTGCCAGCAGCCAGGGGTGGGACAGGGGGCTAATCGAGCAGTACTTC. Translation gives CASSQGWDRGLIEQYF.